This paragraph covers one T cell receptor (beta chain) sequence. V was clipped by 0 bases and J by 8 bases, with 11 bases between them. Germline V CDR1 and CDR2: SGHRS, YFSETQ. The CDR3 is 14 amino acids. The sample originates from a study of OX40 agonist ivuxolimab in advanced cancers. Sequencing used immunoSEQ multiplex PCR; TCRdb keeps in-frame clones, though not all of them. The sample carries roughly 50,000 clones, about 84% recorded once. V is TRBV5-1 and J is TRBJ1-4, with D possibly TRBD1 on 5 matching bases. The starting material was CD4+ or CD8+ T cells sorted from blood, obtained in a trial of the OX40 agonist ivuxolimab. The clonotype comes from an adult with an advanced solid tumor such as melanoma, head and neck, liver or kidney cancer. CDR3 DNA sequence: TGCGCCAGCAGCTTGGGCCAGGGTTGGGAAAAACTGTTTTTT. It yields the protein CASSLGQGWEKLFF.